The 29 T cell receptor beta chains in this list originate from one sample, sequenced in a study of T-cell memory formation after mild COVID-19. TCRdb reprocessed the 5' RACE reads via MiXCR and lists one record per CDR3 protein. The table shows about 410,000 distinct CDR3 sequences, with over 15% occurring only once. The sequencing sample was made of PBMCs or a T cell subset sorted from them (not recorded which). The receptors come from a man aged 18 to 29 who had mild COVID-19 (a few samples of this study predate the infection). Cell type and time point are not known.

This clonotype occurred many times. The J gene is TRBJ2-7, the V gene TRBV20-1; TRBD2 aligns across 8 bases. The CDR3 spans 15 residues. V gave up 1 base and J gave up 4 bases; unmatched junction bases: 9. Germline CDR1 DFQATT, CDR2 SNEGSKA (reference sequence). The DNA of the CDR3 is TGCAGTGCTAGAGCTCCCCGAGCGGGGGAGTACGAGCAGTACGTC. As protein: CSARAPRAGEYEQYV.

The rearrangement links TRBV7-2 to TRBJ1-5; maybe TRBD1 (5 bases). Germline CDR1 SGHTA, CDR2 FQGNSA. This CDR3 has 15 amino acids. Between the trimmed V and J ends, which lost 8 bases and 2 bases, there was a span of 16 bases. CDR3 coding DNA: TGTGCCAGCGCGCCCGGGGGGAATGGCAATCAGCCCCAGCATTTT. This gives the protein CASAPGGNGNQPQHF. The whole variable domain, remainder taken from reference TRBV7-2 and TRBJ1-5, is GAGVSQSPSNKVTEKGKDVELRCDPISGHTALYWYRQSLGQGLEFLIYFQGNSAPDKSGLPSDRFSAERTGGSVSTLTIQRTQQEDSAVYLCASAPGGNGNQPQHFGDGTRLSIL.

In this sample, this clonotype turned up a few times. This chain links TRBV7-2 with TRBJ2-1, with D possibly being TRBD2 (6 bases). The germline V gene has CDR1 SGHTA and CDR2 FQGNSA. V gave up 5 bases and J gave up 9 bases, with 17 bases separating them. This CDR3 is 14 amino acids long. CDR3 loop: CASSPGGSRGEQFF. In DNA, the CDR3 is TGTGCCAGCAGCCCCGGAGGGAGTCGAGGTGAGCAGTTCTTC. The full variable domain, its missing parts supplied by reference TRBV7-2 and TRBJ2-1, is GAGVSQSPSNKVTEKGKDVELRCDPISGHTALYWYRQSLGQGLEFLIYFQGNSAPDKSGLPSDRFSAERTGGSVSTLTIQRTQQEDSAVYLCASSPGGSRGEQFFGPGTRLTVL.

The chain has TRBV7-3 and TRBJ2-3, with 10 bases aligning to TRBD2. V shed 5 bases and J 1 base; nucleotides not matched to a gene: 6. CDR3 length: 16 residues. Germline CDR1 reads SGHTA; CDR2 reads FQGTGA. The CDR3 DNA sequence: TGTGCCAGCAGCCGTGCCCTAGCGGGGGGCACAGATACGCAGTATTTT. Amino acids: CASSRALAGGTDTQYF.

This clonotype was seen a handful of times. J is TRBJ1-2 and V is TRBV2; perhaps TRBD1 as D (5 bases). The CDR3 length is 13 residues. The V and J ends lost 5 bases and 7 bases respectively, with 14 bases between them. CDR1 is SNHLY and CDR2 is FYNNEI in the germline V gene. The CDR3 protein is CASSPDTNLGYTF. In nucleotides, the CDR3 is TGTGCCAGCAGTCCGGACACGAATCTTGGCTACACCTTC.

A few counts support this clonotype. V gene TRBV5-6 combines with J gene TRBJ1-1; D uncertain. Looked up from germline, CDR1 is SGHDT and CDR2 is YYEEEE. CDR3 length: 12 amino acids. The V and J ends lost 3 bases and 5 bases respectively, with 8 bases between them. The CDR3 reads CASSSRWTEAFF. As DNA, the CDR3 is TGTGCCAGCAGCTCCCGGTGGACTGAAGCTTTCTTT.

The sample holds a few counts of this clonotype. V and J are TRBV12-3 or TRBV12-4 and TRBJ2-4; D might be TRBD1 or TRBD2, each matching 5 bases. The CDR3 has 14 amino acids. Trimming cost V 7 bases and J 4 bases, with 14 bases left between them. The CDR3 DNA sequence: TGTGCCAGCACCATTGGGGGTCCTAAAAACATTCAGTACTTC. It encodes CASTIGGPKNIQYF.

This clonotype was picked up a small number of times. CDR3 loop: CSVPPSGTDTQYF. CDR3 in DNA: TGCAGCGTGCCGCCTTCCGGGACCGATACGCAGTATTTT. V and J are TRBV29-1 and TRBJ2-3; D tentatively fits TRBD1 or TRBD2 (5 bases each). CDR3 length: 13 residues. Germline CDR1 reads SQVTM; CDR2 reads ANQGSEA. V lost 6 bases to trimming and J lost 6 bases, with 16 bases between them.

This clonotype was recorded a few times. The J gene is TRBJ2-5, the V gene TRBV6-2 or TRBV6-3; D perhaps matches TRBD2 (6 bases). The V end lost 6 bases, the J end lost 5 bases, and 16 bases lay between the germline ends. The CDR3 length is 14 residues. Per the germline V gene, CDR1 is MNHEY and CDR2 is SVGEGT. The CDR3 loop is CASRNRQGGETQYF. The CDR3 DNA is TGTGCCAGCAGGAACCGGCAGGGAGGTGAGACCCAGTACTTC.

This clonotype was observed a few times. Written as DNA, the CDR3 is TGTGCCATAACTCGGGGGGCCTCGAACACCGGGGAGCTGTTTTTT. This codes for CAITRGASNTGELFF. The chain joins TRBV7-9 to TRBJ2-2; TRBD2 is a possible D gene (7 bases). This CDR3 has 15 residues. V dropped 10 bases and J dropped 0 bases, with 15 bases sitting between them. Germline V lookup: CDR1 SEHNR, CDR2 FQNEAQ (reference sequence). Variable domain in full (rest from reference TRBV7-9 and TRBJ2-2): DTGVSQNPRHKITKRGQNVTFRCDPISEHNRLYWYRQTLGQGPEFLTYFQNEAQLEKSRLLSDRFSAERPKGSFSTLEIQRTEQGDSAMYLCAITRGASNTGELFFGEGSRLTVL.

In this sample, this clonotype turned up a few times. The chain recombines TRBV7-2 with TRBJ2-1; D unresolved. V lost 5 bases and J 2 bases, leaving 13 bases between the germline ends. CDR1 SGHTA and CDR2 FQGNSA come from the germline V gene. CDR3 length equals 15 residues. CDR3 region: CASSRRTGPYNEQFF. The CDR3 region has the DNA TGTGCCAGCAGCCGACGAACGGGCCCCTACAATGAGCAGTTCTTC.

A few counts support this clonotype. The chain employs TRBV4-1 and TRBJ2-3, with D tentatively TRBD1 or TRBD2 (6 bases each). The CDR3 has 19 amino acids. Looked up from germline, CDR1 is MGHRA and CDR2 is YSYEKL. V was pared by 1 base and J by 5 bases, with 25 bases between. This chain's CDR3 is CASSQGLVGLRGRGDTQYF. DNA of the CDR3: TGCGCCAGCAGCCAAGGTCTGGTGGGACTCAGGGGACGTGGAGATACGCAGTATTTT.

V usage is TRBV20-1 and J usage is TRBJ2-5; perhaps TRBD1 as D (6 bases). The CDR3 length is 14 residues. Trimming took off 1 base at V and 5 bases at J, with 14 bases between the two ends. Germline assignment: CDR1 DFQATT and CDR2 SNEGSKA (reference sequence). In DNA, the CDR3 is TGCAGTGCTAGAGGCACAGGGCTGGGGGAGACCCAGTACTTC. Its translation is CSARGTGLGETQYF.

This clonotype was recorded at least ten times. The chain links TRBV5-1 to TRBJ2-3, with TRBD2 matching 9 bases. The V gene's germline CDR1 is SGHRS and CDR2 YFSETQ. The CDR3 runs 14 residues. Trimming cost V 6 bases and J 2 bases; bases outside gene matches: 4. The CDR3 coding sequence is TGCGCCAGCACGCCTAGCGGGGTCACAGATACGCAGTATTTT. Its protein is CASTPSGVTDTQYF.

The table lists this clonotype with a few counts. V and J are TRBV19 and TRBJ2-7; no clear D. Germline values: CDR1 LNHDA, CDR2 SQIVND (reference sequence). The CDR3 has 12 amino acids. Trimming stripped 3 bases from V and 3 bases from J, with 6 bases between. CDR3 loop: CASSIWGYEQYF. The CDR3 coding sequence is TGTGCCAGTAGTATCTGGGGCTACGAGCAGTACTTC.

The chain has TRBV4-1 and TRBJ2-1; D possibly uses TRBD1 or TRBD2 (5 bases each). The V end was cut by 4 bases, the J end by 4 bases, with 17 bases between. CDR3 size: 16 residues. Looked up from germline, CDR1 is MGHRA and CDR2 is YSYEKL. CDR3 coding DNA: TGCGCCAGCAGCCCCCGGGCAGGGAGCCTTTACAATGAGCAGTTCTTC. Encoded protein: CASSPRAGSLYNEQFF.

The genes are TRBV9 and TRBJ1-2; no reliable D call. The CDR3 contains 16 residues. V was trimmed by 4 bases and J by 0 bases, leaving 16 bases between them. The germline CDR1 and CDR2 sequences are SGDLS and YYNGEE. Here the CDR3 reads CASSRSGTGANYGYTF. The CDR3 DNA reads TGTGCCAGCAGCCGCTCGGGTACGGGAGCTAACTATGGCTACACCTTC.

The chain has TRBV6-1 and TRBJ2-7, with 10 bases aligning to TRBD1. In germline, CDR1 is MNHNS, CDR2 SASEGT. This CDR3 is 14 amino acids long. The V and J ends lost 5 bases and 5 bases, in that order; junction bases with no gene match: 6. CDR3: CASSRDRGVHEQYF. CDR3 nucleotide sequence: TGTGCCAGCAGTCGGGACAGGGGTGTCCACGAGCAGTACTTC.

CDR3 residues: CSARGGGDEQYV. The CDR3 DNA sequence: TGCAGTGCTAGAGGAGGGGGGGACGAGCAGTACGTC. The V and J genes are TRBV20-1 and TRBJ2-7; D might be TRBD2 (7 bases). The CDR3 sequence is 12 residues long. The germline V gene has CDR1 DFQATT and CDR2 SNEGSKA (reference sequence). The V end was cut by 1 base, the J end by 5 bases, with 9 bases between.

The chain is built from TRBV11-3 and TRBJ2-7; no reliable D call. Germline CDR1 reads SGHNT; CDR2 reads YENEEA. Between the trimmed V and J ends, which lost 5 bases and 3 bases, there was a span of 11 bases. The CDR3 runs 13 residues. The chain's CDR3 is CASSLARHYEQYF. CDR3 sequence (DNA): TGTGCCAGCAGCCTCGCCCGGCACTACGAGCAGTACTTC. The variable domain in full, completed from reference TRBV11-3 and TRBJ2-7, reads EAGVVQSPRYKIIEKKQPVAFWCNPISGHNTLYWYLQNLGQGPELLIRYENEEAVDDSQLPKDRFSAERLKGVDSTLKIQPAELGDSAVYLCASSLARHYEQYFGPGTRLTVT.

V usage is TRBV19 and J usage is TRBJ1-2; D not certain. This CDR3 spans 13 amino acids. V lost 7 bases, J lost 4 bases, and 13 bases lay in between. Germline CDR1 LNHDA, CDR2 SQIVND (reference sequence). The CDR3 DNA reads as TGTGCCAGTAACGGGGTACCCTTCTATGGCTACACCTTC. This sequence encodes CASNGVPFYGYTF.

This clonotype occurred a few times. This chain uses TRBV20-1 with TRBJ1-2; D perhaps matches TRBD1 (5 bases). The CDR3 runs 14 residues. Trimming stripped 3 bases from V and 3 bases from J, with 14 bases between. CDR1 is DFQATT and CDR2 is SNEGSKA in the germline V gene (reference sequence). CDR3 sequence: CSASSPGAYYGYTF. The CDR3 nucleotides read TGCAGTGCTAGTTCCCCCGGGGCCTACTATGGCTACACCTTC.

The chain recombines TRBV5-1 with TRBJ1-4; TRBD1 might be the D (6 bases). The CDR3 has 14 amino acids. Germline V gene sequence: CDR1 SGHRS, CDR2 YFSETQ. The V end lost 4 bases, the J end lost 2 bases, and 9 bases lay between the germline ends. The CDR3 coding sequence is TGCGCCAGCAGCCAGGACAGTACTAATGAAAAACTGTTTTTT. Its translation: CASSQDSTNEKLFF.

V gene TRBV9 combines with J gene TRBJ2-3, with D uncertain. V was clipped by 7 bases and J by 2 bases, with 8 bases between them. The CDR3 has 12 amino acids. Germline V lookup: CDR1 SGDLS, CDR2 YYNGEE. The chain's CDR3 is CASAPYTDTQYF. In DNA form, the CDR3 reads TGTGCCAGCGCCCCGTACACAGATACGCAGTATTTT.

This clonotype was seen a handful of times. V gene TRBV6-6 combines with J gene TRBJ2-7; D might be TRBD2 (5 bases). V lost 0 bases and J lost 3, with 15 bases in between. The CDR3 is made up of 16 amino acids. Germline assignment: CDR1 MNHNY and CDR2 SVGAGI (reference sequence). DNA for the CDR3: TGTGCCAGCAGTTACTCCCGGGCCTTAGGAGGCTACGAGCAGTACTTC. The encoded protein is CASSYSRALGGYEQYF.

This clonotype was seen a handful of times. The V gene is TRBV6-5, the J gene TRBJ1-2; D gene uncertain. The V end was cut by 5 bases, the J end by 5 bases, with 15 bases between. CDR1 is MNHEY, CDR2 SVGAGI, per germline. This CDR3 is 14 amino acids long. Here the CDR3 reads CASSRDRLGYGYTF. The CDR3 DNA follows: TGTGCCAGCAGTCGAGACCGGCTTGGGTATGGCTACACCTTC.

In this sample, this clonotype turned up a few times. CDR3 in amino acids: CASSLRLGEQFF. DNA for the CDR3: TGTGCCAGCAGCCTGAGGTTGGGTGAGCAGTTCTTC. This sequence joins TRBV7-2 and TRBJ2-1, with D unclear. V was trimmed by 5 bases and J by 9 bases, leaving 11 bases between them. In germline, CDR1 is SGHTA, CDR2 FQGNSA. The CDR3 has 12 amino acids.

This clonotype was seen a few times. The chain uses TRBV6-2 or TRBV6-3 and TRBJ2-5; 10 bases fit TRBD1. Per germline, CDR1 MNHEY and CDR2 SVGEGT. Trimming removed 2 bases from V and 14 bases from J; junction bases left unmatched: 8. The CDR3 runs to 13 residues. The CDR3 region has the DNA TGTGCCAGCAGTTACCAGGACAGGGGGTCGACCTACTTC. It encodes CASSYQDRGSTYF.

This clonotype was seen a handful of times. The chain joins TRBV7-9 to TRBJ1-3; 7 nucleotides line up with TRBD1. V lost 5 bases to trimming and J lost 4 bases; unmatched junction nucleotides: 5. Germline values: CDR1 SEHNR, CDR2 FQNEAQ (reference sequence). This CDR3 comprises 14 residues. CDR3: CASSPYRGGNTIYF. The CDR3 nucleotides are TGTGCCAGCAGCCCATACAGGGGAGGAAACACCATATATTTT.